The 25 T cell receptor beta chains given below trace back to one sample, sequenced in a study of neoadjuvant anti-PD-1 for oral cavity cancer. The time point denotes: after neoadjuvant nivolumab, at surgical resection. Sequenced by immunoSEQ multiplex PCR; TCRdb stores in-frame clones only, minus some. Altogether around 13,000 clones are present, 75% being singletons, with the ten largest covering 2% to 2.5%. The sample here was PBMCs, taken after nivolumab (anti-PD-1) treatment. Every receptor here comes from a person aged 35-80 years with oral cavity squamous cell carcinoma.

This chain joins TRBV5-1 and TRBJ1-4, with unresolved D. With 1 base removed from V and 8 bases from J, the gap between germline ends came to 15 bases. Looked up from germline, CDR1 is SGHRS and CDR2 is YFSETQ. The CDR3 extends over 15 amino acids. As DNA, the CDR3 is TGCGCCAGCAGCTTGAACTCGCGAGAAAACGAAAAACTGTTTTTT. Protein sequence: CASSLNSRENEKLFF.

V is TRBV28 and J is TRBJ1-2; 8 bases map to TRBD1. Trimming took 10 bases from V and 8 from J; bases not matched to a gene: 12. The germline CDR1 and CDR2 sequences are MDHEN and SYDVKM. The CDR3 is made up of 13 amino acids. The CDR3 sequence: CATRQGTLGGYTF. The CDR3 coding sequence is TGTGCCACCCGACAGGGGACCCTAGGAGGCTACACCTTC.

V usage is TRBV7-9 and J usage is TRBJ2-5; D might be TRBD2 (6 bases). V lost 0 bases to trimming and J lost 2 bases, with 16 bases between them. The CDR3 has 17 amino acids. Germline V gene lookup returns CDR1 SEHNR and CDR2 FQNEAQ (reference sequence). CDR3 amino acids: CASSLANPGLRQETQYF. CDR3 sequence (DNA): TGTGCCAGCAGCTTAGCAAACCCGGGACTCCGTCAAGAGACCCAGTACTTC.

The chain links TRBV18 to TRBJ1-4; D is unclear. Between the trimmed V and J ends, which lost 2 bases and 5 bases, there was a span of 9 bases. The germline V gene encodes CDR1 KGHSH and CDR2 LQKENI. The CDR3 is 14 residues long. The CDR3 here is CASSPRRGNEKLFF. The CDR3 nucleotides read TGTGCCAGCTCACCAAGACGGGGAAATGAAAAACTGTTTTTT.

V is TRBV7-9 and J is TRBJ2-1; 10 bases fit TRBD2. Germline trimming cut 4 bases from V and 4 bases from J; bases unmatched to any gene: 7. The CDR3 loop spans 16 amino acids. Germline V gives CDR1 SEHNR, CDR2 FQNEAQ (reference sequence). The CDR3 loop reads CASSSILAGLYNEQFF. CDR3 DNA: TGTGCCAGCAGCTCGATACTAGCGGGATTATACAATGAGCAGTTCTTC.

This chain links TRBV10-2 with TRBJ1-5; no clear D. CDR3 length: 14 residues. V lost 4 bases to trimming and J lost 0 bases, with 7 bases between them. Germline assignment: CDR1 WSHSY and CDR2 SAAADI. CDR3 sequence reads: CASSGTNSNQPQHF. CDR3 DNA: TGCGCCAGCAGTGGGACTAATAGCAATCAGCCCCAGCATTTT.

J is TRBJ1-4 and V is TRBV2; perhaps TRBD1 as D (5 bases). This CDR3 has 13 amino acids. V gave up 3 bases and J gave up 8 bases, with 10 bases separating them. Germline-derived CDR1 and CDR2 are SNHLY and FYNNEI. DNA of the CDR3: TGTGCCAGCAGTGAGGTCCCAGGGGAAAAACTGTTTTTT. It specifies CASSEVPGEKLFF.

This sequence joins TRBV6-5 and TRBJ2-7, with 7 bases that match TRBD1. There are 14 residues in the CDR3. V shed 7 bases and J 6 bases; nucleotides not matched to a gene: 12. Per the germline V gene, CDR1 is MNHEY and CDR2 is SVGAGI. CDR3 in amino acids: CASTQGDTDCEQYF. CDR3 DNA sequence: TGTGCCAGCACCCAGGGGGACACCGACTGCGAGCAGTACTTC.

A few counts support this clone. The CDR3 is CASSLRGNTEAFF. The DNA for the CDR3 is TGCGCCAGCAGCTTGCGGGGGAACACTGAAGCTTTCTTT. This rearrangement joins TRBV5-1 to TRBJ1-1, with D uncertain. V lost 1 base and J 1 base, leaving 5 bases between the germline ends. The CDR3 length is 13 residues. The germline V gene has CDR1 SGHRS and CDR2 YFSETQ.

The gene calls are TRBV4-1 and TRBJ2-1, with TRBD2 matching 9 bases. Germline lookup yields CDR1 MGHRA and CDR2 YSYEKL. The CDR3 runs to 16 residues. With V trimmed by 3 bases and J by 4 bases, 7 bases remained unmatched. The CDR3 DNA reads TGCGCCAGCAGCCACCCACGACTAGCGGTTTACAATGAGCAGTTCTTC. This codes for CASSHPRLAVYNEQFF.

This rearrangement joins TRBV2 to TRBJ1-1; 8 bases map to TRBD1. The V gene's germline CDR1 is SNHLY and CDR2 FYNNEI. Trimming cost V 7 bases and J 5 bases; bases outside gene matches: 6. This CDR3 spans 13 amino acids. The CDR3 sequence: CASTTTGGTEAFF. The CDR3, as DNA: TGTGCCAGCACGACCACAGGGGGAACTGAAGCTTTCTTT. Full variable domain (outside the CDR3, taken from reference TRBV2 and TRBJ1-1): EPEVTQTPSHQVTQMGQEVILRCVPISNHLYFYWYRQILGQKVEFLVSFYNNEISEKSEIFDDQFSVERPDGSNFTLKIRSTKLEDSAMYFCASTTTGGTEAFFGQGTRLTVV.

The V call is TRBV7-2, the J call TRBJ2-7; D remains ambiguous. The CDR3 has 13 residues. Between the trimmed V and J ends, which lost 1 base and 3 bases, there was a span of 7 bases. Germline V gene data show CDR1 as SGHTA and CDR2 as FQGNSA. This CDR3 is CASSLVSGYEQYF. The CDR3 DNA reads TGTGCCAGCAGCTTAGTTTCCGGCTACGAGCAGTACTTC.

The CDR3 loop reads CASSSPLGGGGDTEAFF. CDR3 nucleotides: TGTGCCAGCAGCTCGCCTCTCGGGGGCGGAGGGGACACTGAAGCTTTCTTT. J is TRBJ1-1 and V is TRBV7-9; TRBD1 might be the D (6 bases). Germline CDR1 is SEHNR and CDR2 is FQNEAQ (reference sequence). This CDR3 region has 17 residues. The germline V and J ends were trimmed by 4 bases and 3 bases, with 21 bases remaining between them.

V is TRBV5-1 and J is TRBJ1-1; TRBD1 matches 7 bases. The trim removed 4 bases at V and 5 bases at J, leaving 8 bases unmatched. This CDR3 region has 14 residues. Germline V lookup: CDR1 SGHRS, CDR2 YFSETQ. The CDR3 spells CASSTRQGGTEAFF. CDR3 sequence (DNA): TGCGCCAGCAGCACCCGACAGGGAGGTACTGAAGCTTTCTTT.

The chain employs TRBV5-1 and TRBJ2-3, with 9 bases aligning to TRBD2. The CDR3 has 17 amino acids. V lost 0 bases and J lost 3; bases outside the gene matches: 8. Germline CDR1 and CDR2: SGHRS and YFSETQ. CDR3 sequence reads: CASSLAIAGATTDTQYF. The CDR3, as DNA: TGCGCCAGCAGCTTGGCGATAGCGGGGGCCACTACAGATACGCAGTATTTT.

The rearrangement uses TRBV7-9 and TRBJ1-6, with 9 bases identical to TRBD1. Germline assignment: CDR1 SEHNR and CDR2 FQNEAQ (reference sequence). Trimming removed 4 bases from V and 7 bases from J; junction bases left unmatched: 2. CDR3 length equals 14 residues. The CDR3: CASSWDRDNSPLHF. The CDR3 DNA reads as TGTGCCAGCAGCTGGGACAGGGACAATTCACCCCTCCACTTT.

The V call is TRBV19, the J call TRBJ1-5; D remains unclear. The CDR3 is made up of 14 amino acids. CDR1 is LNHDA, CDR2 SQIVND, per germline (reference sequence). Trimming pared 5 bases from V and 11 bases from J, leaving 19 bases between. The CDR3 region is CASSPRRFDVSQHF. DNA for the CDR3: TGTGCCAGTAGTCCCCGGCGGTTCGATGTGTCCCAGCATTTT. The variable domain in full, completed from reference TRBV19 and TRBJ1-5, reads DGGITQSPKYLFRKEGQNVTLSCEQNLNHDAMYWYRQDPGQGLRLIYYSQIVNDFQKGDIAEGYSVSREKKESFPLTVTSAQKNPTAFYLCASSPRRFDVSQHFGDGTRLSIL.

The rearrangement uses TRBV5-1 and TRBJ2-2; D ambiguous. The CDR3 is made up of 14 amino acids. Trimming cost V 0 bases and J 1 base, with 4 bases left between them. CDR1 SGHRS and CDR2 YFSETQ come from the germline V gene. The CDR3 nucleotides are TGCGCCAGCAGCTTGGACATGAACACCGGGGAGCTGTTTTTT. This encodes CASSLDMNTGELFF.

The chain carries TRBV29-1 and TRBJ1-3; D possibly corresponds to TRBD1 (6 bases). V lost 4 bases, J lost 10 bases, and 14 bases lay in between. This CDR3 has 12 amino acids. CDR1 and CDR2 from the germline V gene are SQVTM and ANQGSEA. For the CDR3, the DNA is TGCAGCGTTGTTGGCAGGGGTGGTACCATATATTTT. It codes for CSVVGRGGTIYF.

The DNA for the CDR3 is TGTGCCAGCAGCTTGGACGGATGGCCTTACAGGGCGGATAATGAAAAACTGTTTTTT. Protein sequence: CASSLDGWPYRADNEKLFF. This chain joins TRBV7-2 and TRBJ1-4; D is perhaps TRBD1 (6 bases). The germline V and J ends were trimmed by 3 bases and 4 bases, with 24 bases remaining between them. This CDR3 region has 19 residues. The germline V gene has CDR1 SGHTA and CDR2 FQGNSA.

The chain employs TRBV5-4 and TRBJ2-7, with 7 bases that match TRBD1. The CDR3 covers 17 residues. Germline V CDR1 and CDR2: SGHNT, YYREEE (reference sequence). V dropped 4 bases and J dropped 2; count of bases not matched to a gene: 15. The CDR3 loop reads CASSEKQGTQPTYEQYF. CDR3 coding DNA: TGTGCCAGCAGCGAAAAACAGGGGACCCAACCCACCTACGAGCAGTACTTC.

This chain uses TRBV6-1 with TRBJ1-1; D ambiguous. Germline CDR1 MNHNS, CDR2 SASEGT. CDR3 length: 13 residues. The V and J ends lost 1 base and 0 bases respectively, with 3 bases between them. CDR3 residues: CASSEVLNTEAFF. DNA for the CDR3: TGTGCCAGCAGTGAAGTACTGAACACTGAAGCTTTCTTT.

The genes are TRBV7-2 and TRBJ2-6; D unresolved. Germline CDR1 reads SGHTA; CDR2 reads FQGNSA. This CDR3 has 16 residues. With 0 bases removed from V and 0 bases from J, the gap between germline ends came to 6 bases. Written as DNA, the CDR3 is TGTGCCAGCAGCTTAGCAGGGTCCTCTGGGGCCAACGTCCTGACTTTC. It is translated as CASSLAGSSGANVLTF.

CDR3 loop: CASSRQGATNEKLFF. In DNA form, the CDR3 reads TGTGCCAGCAGCAGACAGGGGGCAACTAATGAAAAACTGTTTTTT. The chain joins TRBV7-2 to TRBJ1-4; 9 positions agree with TRBD1. The CDR3 loop spans 15 amino acids. V was pared by 5 bases and J by 0 bases, with 1 base of the junction left unmatched. CDR1 is SGHTA, CDR2 FQGNSA, per germline.

The chain is built from TRBV6-1 and TRBJ1-2; D is ambiguous. The CDR3 loop spans 12 amino acids. Trimming removed 4 bases at V and 5 bases at J, with 8 bases between. The germline V gene has CDR1 MNHNS and CDR2 SASEGT. The CDR3 here is CASSARSYGYTF. CDR3 DNA: TGTGCCAGCAGTGCGAGAAGTTATGGCTACACCTTC.